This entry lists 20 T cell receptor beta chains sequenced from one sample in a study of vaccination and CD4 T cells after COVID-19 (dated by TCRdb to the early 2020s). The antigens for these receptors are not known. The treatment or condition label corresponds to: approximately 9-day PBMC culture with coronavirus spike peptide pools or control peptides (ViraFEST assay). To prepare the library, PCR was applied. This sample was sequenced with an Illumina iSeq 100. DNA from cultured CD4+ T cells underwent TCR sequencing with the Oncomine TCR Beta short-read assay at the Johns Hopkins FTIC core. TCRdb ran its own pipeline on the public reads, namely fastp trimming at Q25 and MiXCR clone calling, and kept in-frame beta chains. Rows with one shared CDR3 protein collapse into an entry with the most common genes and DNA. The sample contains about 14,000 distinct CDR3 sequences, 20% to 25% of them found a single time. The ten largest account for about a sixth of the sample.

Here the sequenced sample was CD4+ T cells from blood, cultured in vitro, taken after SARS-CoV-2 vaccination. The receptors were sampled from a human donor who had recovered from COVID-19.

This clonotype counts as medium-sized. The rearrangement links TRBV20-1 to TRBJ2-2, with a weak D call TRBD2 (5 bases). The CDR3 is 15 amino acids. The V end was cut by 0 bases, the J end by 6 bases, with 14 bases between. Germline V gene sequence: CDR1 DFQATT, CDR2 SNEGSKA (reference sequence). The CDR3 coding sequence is TGCAGTGCTAGAGATAATCCTAGCCGCGCCGGGGAGCTGTTTTTT. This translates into CSARDNPSRAGELFF.

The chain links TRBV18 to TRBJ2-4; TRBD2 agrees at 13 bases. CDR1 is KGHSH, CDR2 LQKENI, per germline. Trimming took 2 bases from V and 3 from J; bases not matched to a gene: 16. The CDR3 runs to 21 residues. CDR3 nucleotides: TGTGCCAGCTCACCAGCACCACCGGGACTAGCGGGACCGTCGGGCAAAAACATTCAGTACTTC. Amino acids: CASSPAPPGLAGPSGKNIQYF.

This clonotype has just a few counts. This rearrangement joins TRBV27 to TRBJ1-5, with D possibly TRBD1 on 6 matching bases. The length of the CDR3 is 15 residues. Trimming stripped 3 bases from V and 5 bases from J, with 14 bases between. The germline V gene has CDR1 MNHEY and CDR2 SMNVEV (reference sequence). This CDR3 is CASSFMGAGDQPQHF. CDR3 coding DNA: TGTGCCAGCAGTTTCATGGGGGCAGGAGATCAGCCCCAGCATTTT.

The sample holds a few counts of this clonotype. The CDR3 protein is CASRGLAGARINEQFF. The CDR3 bases are TGTGCCAGCAGAGGACTAGCGGGAGCGCGTATCAATGAGCAGTTCTTC. The chain is built from TRBV6-1 and TRBJ2-1; 13 bases map to TRBD2. Germline-derived CDR1 and CDR2 are MNHNS and SASEGT. J was trimmed by 6 bases and V by 6 bases; bases with no gene match: 8. The CDR3 covers 16 residues.

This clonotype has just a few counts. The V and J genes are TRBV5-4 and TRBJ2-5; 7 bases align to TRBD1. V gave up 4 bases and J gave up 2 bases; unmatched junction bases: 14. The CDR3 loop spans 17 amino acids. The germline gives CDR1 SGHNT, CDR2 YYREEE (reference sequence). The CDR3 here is CASSIQGWRTLQETQYF. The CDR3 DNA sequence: TGTGCCAGCAGCATACAGGGGTGGAGGACCCTACAAGAGACCCAGTACTTC.

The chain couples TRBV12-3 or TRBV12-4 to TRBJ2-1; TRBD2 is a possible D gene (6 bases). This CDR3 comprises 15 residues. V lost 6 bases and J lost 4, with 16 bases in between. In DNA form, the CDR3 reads TGTGCCAGCAGCTCCACCTATGGGGGGTACAATGAGCAGTTCTTC. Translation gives CASSSTYGGYNEQFF.

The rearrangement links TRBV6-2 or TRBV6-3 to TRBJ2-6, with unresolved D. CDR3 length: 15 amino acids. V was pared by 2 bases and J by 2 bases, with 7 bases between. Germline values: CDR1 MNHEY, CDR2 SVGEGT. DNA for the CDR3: TGTGCCAGCAGTTACGCCGTGACTGGGGCCAACGTCCTGACTTTC. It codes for CASSYAVTGANVLTF.

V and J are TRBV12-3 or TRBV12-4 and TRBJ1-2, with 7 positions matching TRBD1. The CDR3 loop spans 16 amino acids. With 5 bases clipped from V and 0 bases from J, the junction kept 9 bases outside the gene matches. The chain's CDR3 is CASSLGTAFTNYGYTF. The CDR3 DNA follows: TGTGCCAGCAGTCTCGGGACAGCCTTCACTAACTATGGCTACACCTTC.

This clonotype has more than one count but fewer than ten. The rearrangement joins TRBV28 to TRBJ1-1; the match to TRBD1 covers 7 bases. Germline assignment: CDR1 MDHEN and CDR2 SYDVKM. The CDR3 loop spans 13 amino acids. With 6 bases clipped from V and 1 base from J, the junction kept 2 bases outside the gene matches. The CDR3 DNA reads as TGTGCCAGCAGCGGGGACAGGAACACTGAAGCTTTCTTT. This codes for CASSGDRNTEAFF.

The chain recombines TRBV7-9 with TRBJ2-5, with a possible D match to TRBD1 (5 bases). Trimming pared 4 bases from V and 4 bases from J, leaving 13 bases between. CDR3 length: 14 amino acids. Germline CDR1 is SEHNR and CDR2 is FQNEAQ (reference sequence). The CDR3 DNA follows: TGTGCCAGCAGCTCACTTAGGGGTGGAGAGACCCAGTACTTC. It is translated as CASSSLRGGETQYF.

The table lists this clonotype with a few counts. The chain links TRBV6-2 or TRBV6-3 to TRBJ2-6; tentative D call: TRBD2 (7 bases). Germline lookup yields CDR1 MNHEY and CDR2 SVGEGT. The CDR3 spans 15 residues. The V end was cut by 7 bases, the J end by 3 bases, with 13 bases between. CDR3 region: CASTLGGLGANVLTF. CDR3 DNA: TGTGCCAGCACCCTCGGGGGGCTTGGGGCCAACGTCCTGACTTTC.

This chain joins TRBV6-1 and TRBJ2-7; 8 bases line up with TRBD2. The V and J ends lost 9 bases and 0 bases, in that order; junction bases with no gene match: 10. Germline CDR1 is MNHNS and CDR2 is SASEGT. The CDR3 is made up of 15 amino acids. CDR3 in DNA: TGTGCCAGTCGAGGTGGGAGCGGGGGCTCCTACGAGCAGTACTTC. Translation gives CASRGGSGGSYEQYF.

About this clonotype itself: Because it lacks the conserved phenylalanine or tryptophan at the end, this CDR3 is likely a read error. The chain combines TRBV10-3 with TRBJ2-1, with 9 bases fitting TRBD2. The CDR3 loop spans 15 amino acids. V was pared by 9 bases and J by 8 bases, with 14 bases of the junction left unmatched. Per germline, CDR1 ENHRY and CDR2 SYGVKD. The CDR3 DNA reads TGTGCCATAGGCAAGCGGGAGGTAGTTGTGCATGAGCAGTTCCTC. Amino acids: CAIGKREVVVHEQFL.

The CDR3 reads CATSRETGTGRDEQYF. The CDR3 coding sequence is TGTGCCACCAGCAGAGAAACCGGGACAGGGCGGGACGAGCAGTACTTC. J is TRBJ2-7 and V is TRBV15; the match to TRBD1 covers 9 bases. This CDR3 spans 16 amino acids. Losses at the gene ends were 0 bases for V and 5 bases for J; bases not matched to a gene: 8. CDR1 and CDR2 from the germline V gene are LNHNV and YYDKDF (reference sequence).

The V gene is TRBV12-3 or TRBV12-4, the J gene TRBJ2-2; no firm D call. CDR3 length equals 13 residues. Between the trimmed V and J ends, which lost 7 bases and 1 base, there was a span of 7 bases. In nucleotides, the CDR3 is TGTGCCAGCAAGGCCCAGAACACCGGGGAGCTGTTTTTT. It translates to CASKAQNTGELFF.

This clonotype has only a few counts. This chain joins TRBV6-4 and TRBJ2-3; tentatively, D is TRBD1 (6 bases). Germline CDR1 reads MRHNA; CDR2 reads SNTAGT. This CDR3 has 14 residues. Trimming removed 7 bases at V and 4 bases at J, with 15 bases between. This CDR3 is CASKLQGQADTQYF. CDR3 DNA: TGTGCCAGCAAGTTACAGGGCCAAGCAGATACGCAGTATTTT.

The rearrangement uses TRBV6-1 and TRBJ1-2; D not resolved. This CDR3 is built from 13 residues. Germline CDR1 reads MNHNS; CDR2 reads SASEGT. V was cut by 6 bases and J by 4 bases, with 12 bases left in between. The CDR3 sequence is CASSLMDSYGYTF. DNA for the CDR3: TGTGCCAGCAGCCTCATGGACTCCTATGGCTACACCTTC.

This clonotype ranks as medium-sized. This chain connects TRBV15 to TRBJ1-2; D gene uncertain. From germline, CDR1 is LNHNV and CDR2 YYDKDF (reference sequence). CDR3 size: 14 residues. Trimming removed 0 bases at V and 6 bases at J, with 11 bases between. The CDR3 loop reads CATSRDFGSNGYTF. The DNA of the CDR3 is TGTGCCACCAGCAGAGATTTCGGAAGTAATGGCTACACCTTC. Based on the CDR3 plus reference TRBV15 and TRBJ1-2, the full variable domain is DAMVIQNPRYQVTQFGKPVTLSCSQTLNHNVMYWYQQKSSQAPKLLFHYYDKDFNNEADTPDNFQSRRPNTSFCFLDIRSPGLGDTAMYLCATSRDFGSNGYTFGSGTRLTVV.

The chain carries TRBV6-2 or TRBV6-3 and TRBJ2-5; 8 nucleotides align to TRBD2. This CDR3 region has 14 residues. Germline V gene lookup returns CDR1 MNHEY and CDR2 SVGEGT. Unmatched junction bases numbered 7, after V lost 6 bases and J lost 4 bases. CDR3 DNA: TGTGCCAGCAGGCCCGGGAGGGCTATAGAGACCCAGTACTTC. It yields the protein CASRPGRAIETQYF.

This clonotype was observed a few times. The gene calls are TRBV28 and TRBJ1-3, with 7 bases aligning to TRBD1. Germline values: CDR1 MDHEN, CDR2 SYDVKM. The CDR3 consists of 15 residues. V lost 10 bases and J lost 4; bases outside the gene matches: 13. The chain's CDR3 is CATIEGQLGGNTIYF. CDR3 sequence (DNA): TGTGCCACGATCGAGGGACAGTTGGGAGGAAACACCATATATTTT.